The 27 T cell receptor beta chains presented below share a single source sample, sequenced in a study of cytomegalovirus exposure and HLA in healthy donors. PCR primers comprised 60 Vbeta and 13 Jbeta primers. The repertoire was sequenced with immunoSEQ multiplex PCR; TCRdb's copy has only in-frame clones and lacks some. Among a few hundred thousand clones listed, roughly 80% were seen once. Sequencing was carried out using PBMCs. These receptor sequences come from a man aged 25 to 45 in good health and CMV-seronegative.

The rearrangement links TRBV5-1 to TRBJ2-1, with D tentatively TRBD2 (6 bases). V was trimmed by 0 bases and J by 10 bases, leaving 20 bases between them. From germline, CDR1 is SGHRS and CDR2 YFSETQ. This CDR3 contains 16 residues. As DNA, the CDR3 is TGCGCCAGCAGCTTGGCCGAGCGGGTCGGGGCGAACGAGCAGTTCTTC. Residues: CASSLAERVGANEQFF. Drawing the rest from reference TRBV5-1 and TRBJ2-1, the complete variable domain is KAGVTQTPRYLIKTRGQQVTLSCSPISGHRSVSWYQQTPGQGLQFLFEYFSETQRNKGNFPGRFSGRQFSNSRSEMNVSTLELGDSALYLCASSLAERVGANEQFFGPGTRLTVL.

This chain links TRBV5-5 with TRBJ1-1; unclear D gene. Looked up from germline, CDR1 is SGHKS and CDR2 is YYEKEE (reference sequence). The CDR3 spans 14 residues. The V gene lost 0 bases and the J gene lost 0 bases, with 6 bases spanning the gap. The CDR3 loop is CASSLGAVNTEAFF. The CDR3 DNA sequence: TGTGCCAGCAGCTTGGGGGCCGTGAACACTGAAGCTTTCTTT. Supplemented by reference TRBV5-5 and TRBJ1-1, the full variable domain reads DAGVTQSPTHLIKTRGQQVTLRCSPISGHKSVSWYQQVLGQGPQFIFQYYEKEERGRGNFPDRFSARQFPNYSSELNVNALLLGDSALYLCASSLGAVNTEAFFGQGTRLTVV.

This sequence joins TRBV28 and TRBJ1-2; possibly TRBD1 for D (5 bases). The germline CDR1 and CDR2 sequences are MDHEN and SYDVKM. The CDR3 has 16 amino acids. The V end was cut by 5 bases, the J end by 0 bases, with 16 bases between. CDR3 residues: CASSDPSGRANYGYTF. CDR3 nucleotides: TGTGCCAGCAGTGATCCCTCCGGCAGGGCTAACTATGGCTACACCTTC.

The gene calls are TRBV7-9 and TRBJ2-7; D unresolved. V was trimmed by 5 bases and J by 0 bases, leaving 8 bases between them. The CDR3 is made up of 13 amino acids. Looked up from germline, CDR1 is SEHNR and CDR2 is FQNEAQ (reference sequence). DNA for the CDR3: TGTGCCAGCAGCCCTTCTAACTCCTACGAGCAGTACTTC. Protein: CASSPSNSYEQYF.

This clone was counted only a few times. The chain has TRBV6-1 and TRBJ2-7; no clear D. This CDR3 region has 12 residues. CDR1 is MNHNS and CDR2 is SASEGT in the germline V gene. Trimming took 8 bases from V and 3 from J, leaving 11 bases between them. CDR3 sequence (DNA): TGTGCCAGCGAAAGGCTAGTCTACGAGCAGTACTTC. Its protein is CASERLVYEQYF.

The V and J genes are TRBV29-1 and TRBJ1-1; D gene uncertain. Per germline, CDR1 SQVTM and CDR2 ANQGSEA. The CDR3 length is 14 residues. The V and J ends lost 4 bases and 0 bases respectively, with 12 bases between them. The CDR3 loop reads CSVGKWLMNTEAFF. The CDR3 coding sequence is TGCAGCGTTGGTAAGTGGCTCATGAACACTGAAGCTTTCTTT.

The rearrangement joins TRBV4-1 to TRBJ1-2; 8 bases align to TRBD1. The junction had 3 bases not matched to a gene; V was cut back by 4 bases and J by 5 bases. The length of the CDR3 is 13 residues. Germline CDR1 and CDR2: MGHRA and YSYEKL. CDR3 amino acids: CASSPDRVYGYTF. CDR3 in DNA: TGCGCCAGCAGCCCGGACAGGGTTTATGGCTACACCTTC.

This clone has a handful of counts. J is TRBJ1-4 and V is TRBV7-2; TRBD1 aligns across 9 bases. CDR3 length equals 15 residues. J was trimmed by 3 bases and V by 2 bases; bases with no gene match: 1. Germline CDR1 and CDR2: SGHTA and FQGNSA. The CDR3 protein is CASSLRTGANEKLFF. CDR3 in DNA: TGTGCCAGCAGCTTAAGGACAGGGGCTAATGAAAAACTGTTTTTT.

This clone was observed once. This chain joins TRBV11-2 and TRBJ2-3, with D perhaps matching TRBD1 (8 bases). Germline CDR1 SGHAT, CDR2 FQNNGV. The CDR3 sequence is 16 residues long. Between the trimmed V and J ends, which lost 1 base and 4 bases, there was a span of 15 bases. The CDR3 DNA sequence: TGTGCCAGCAGCTTAGTAACAGGGGGGGTTTCAGATACGCAGTATTTT. It encodes CASSLVTGGVSDTQYF.

The chain joins TRBV9 to TRBJ2-3, with a weak D call TRBD2 (5 bases). The germline V gene encodes CDR1 SGDLS and CDR2 YYNGEE. V was pared by 1 base and J by 5 bases, with 23 bases between. This CDR3 comprises 18 residues. The CDR3 DNA follows: TGTGCCAGCAGCGTATTCTCCCGGGCTAGCAGAGGAGAAGATACGCAGTATTTT. Translating it yields CASSVFSRASRGEDTQYF.

This clone was counted a single time. The chain recombines TRBV9 with TRBJ2-5; tentative D call: TRBD1 (6 bases). The length of the CDR3 is 15 residues. Germline V gene sequence: CDR1 SGDLS, CDR2 YYNGEE. V lost 4 bases and J lost 2, with 15 bases in between. The DNA for the CDR3 is TGTGCCAGCAGCCCCCAGGGGACGGCTCAAGAGACCCAGTACTTC. It translates to CASSPQGTAQETQYF.

This clone showed up just once. The gene calls are TRBV5-1 and TRBJ2-7; D not certain. Per the germline V gene, CDR1 is SGHRS and CDR2 is YFSETQ. The CDR3 has 14 amino acids. Trimming took 0 bases from V and 3 from J, leaving 10 bases between them. The CDR3 region is CASSLDSTFYEQYF. For the CDR3, the DNA is TGCGCCAGCAGCTTGGACTCCACCTTCTACGAGCAGTACTTC. The full variable domain, completed using reference TRBV5-1 and TRBJ2-7, is KAGVTQTPRYLIKTRGQQVTLSCSPISGHRSVSWYQQTPGQGLQFLFEYFSETQRNKGNFPGRFSGRQFSNSRSEMNVSTLELGDSALYLCASSLDSTFYEQYFGPGTRLTVT.

The V call is TRBV7-3, the J call TRBJ2-3; D is perhaps TRBD2 (6 bases). V lost 2 bases, J lost 0 bases, and 24 bases lay in between. Per the germline V gene, CDR1 is SGHTA and CDR2 is FQGTGA. The length of the CDR3 is 20 residues. CDR3 in DNA: TGTGCCAGCAGCTTACAGGGCGGGACCCGTAATATCAGAAGCACAGATACGCAGTATTTT. The encoded protein is CASSLQGGTRNIRSTDTQYF.

The chain combines TRBV10-3 with TRBJ2-2, with D perhaps TRBD1 (6 bases). V gave up 11 bases and J gave up 0 bases, with 19 bases separating them. The CDR3 length is 16 residues. Germline CDR1 reads ENHRY; CDR2 reads SYGVKD. DNA of the CDR3: TGTGCCGCCCAATCGAGGACAGAAGCGAACACCGGGGAGCTGTTTTTT. This gives the protein CAAQSRTEANTGELFF.

The chain combines TRBV5-1 with TRBJ2-1, with 9 bases lining up with TRBD1. Germline CDR1 and CDR2: SGHRS and YFSETQ. V shed 3 bases, J shed 6 bases, and the junction held 7 bases outside the gene matches. The CDR3 totals 15 residues. CDR3: CASSSGTGYPNEQFF. CDR3 DNA: TGCGCCAGCAGCTCCGGGACAGGGTATCCCAATGAGCAGTTCTTC.

In this sample, this clone turned up once. The V call is TRBV28, the J call TRBJ2-2, with 7 bases that match TRBD1. CDR1 and CDR2 from the germline V gene are MDHEN and SYDVKM. The CDR3 consists of 17 residues. With V trimmed by 3 bases and J by 1 base, 8 bases remained unmatched. This chain's CDR3 is CASSFPDRVWNTGELFF. The CDR3 DNA is TGTGCCAGCAGTTTTCCTGACAGGGTTTGGAACACCGGGGAGCTGTTTTTT.

The V gene is TRBV7-9, the J gene TRBJ2-2, with D possibly TRBD2 on 5 matching bases. The ends were cut back, 1 base at V and 6 bases at J, with 12 bases in the middle. Germline CDR1 SEHNR, CDR2 FQNEAQ (reference sequence). This CDR3 spans 15 amino acids. The chain's CDR3 is CASSLVRASPGELFF. The CDR3 DNA sequence: TGTGCCAGCAGCTTAGTACGTGCTAGCCCCGGGGAGCTGTTTTTT. Full variable domain (outside the CDR3, taken from reference TRBV7-9 and TRBJ2-2): DTGVSQNPRHKITKRGQNVTFRCDPISEHNRLYWYRQTLGQGPEFLTYFQNEAQLEKSRLLSDRFSAERPKGSFSTLEIQRTEQGDSAMYLCASSLVRASPGELFFGEGSRLTVL.

The chain couples TRBV28 to TRBJ1-5, with 7 nucleotides matching TRBD1. The CDR3 length is 15 residues. V shed 1 base, J shed 7 bases, and the junction held 7 bases outside the gene matches. From germline, CDR1 is MDHEN and CDR2 SYDVKM. CDR3 region: CASSLLSGDSQPQHF. DNA of the CDR3: TGTGCCAGCAGTTTATTGTCAGGGGACAGCCAGCCCCAGCATTTT.

This chain connects TRBV27 to TRBJ1-2; D remains ambiguous. The CDR3 runs to 14 residues. The germline V gene encodes CDR1 MNHEY and CDR2 SMNVEV (reference sequence). Trimming cost V 0 bases and J 4 bases, with 9 bases left between them. The CDR3 protein is CASSLSGVAYGYTF. The DNA of the CDR3 is TGTGCCAGCAGTTTATCCGGGGTTGCCTATGGCTACACCTTC.

The gene calls are TRBV27 and TRBJ2-3; 8 nucleotides line up with TRBD2. There are 15 residues in the CDR3. The germline CDR1 and CDR2 sequences are MNHEY and SMNVEV (reference sequence). V dropped 5 bases and J dropped 5; count of bases not matched to a gene: 9. CDR3 region: CASSPSERGLDTQYF. The CDR3 region has the DNA TGTGCCAGCAGTCCGTCAGAGCGGGGGCTAGATACGCAGTATTTT.

This chain links TRBV27 with TRBJ2-1; D remains ambiguous. The length of the CDR3 is 12 residues. In germline, CDR1 is MNHEY, CDR2 SMNVEV (reference sequence). V dropped 4 bases and J dropped 6 bases, with 7 bases sitting between them. As DNA, the CDR3 is TGTGCCAGCAGTTCCCTCTCCAATGAGCAGTTCTTC. Protein: CASSSLSNEQFF.

This clone was recorded once. The CDR3 bases are TGTGCCAGTAGAATTGTAACAGCAAGATCCGGGGAGCTGTTTTTT. It encodes CASRIVTARSGELFF. The rearrangement links TRBV19 to TRBJ2-2, with D unclear. Germline CDR1 and CDR2: LNHDA and SQIVND (reference sequence). Trimming shortened V by 6 bases and J by 6 bases, and 17 bases separated the two germline ends. CDR3 size: 15 residues.

V is TRBV5-5 and J is TRBJ2-1; 12 nucleotides match TRBD2. The germline gives CDR1 SGHKS, CDR2 YYEKEE (reference sequence). The CDR3 loop spans 18 amino acids. V shed 3 bases, J shed 0 bases, and the junction held 7 bases outside the gene matches. The CDR3 region has the DNA TGTGCCAGCAGCTCGACTAGCGGGGGACGGCCCTCCTACAATGAGCAGTTCTTC. Its translation: CASSSTSGGRPSYNEQFF.

The chain couples TRBV2 to TRBJ1-5; D not resolved. Trimming removed 5 bases at V and 0 bases at J, with 5 bases between. CDR3 length equals 13 residues. CDR1 SNHLY and CDR2 FYNNEI come from the germline V gene. Here the CDR3 reads CASSTDSNQPQHF. The CDR3 coding sequence is TGTGCCAGCAGTACAGATAGCAATCAGCCCCAGCATTTT.

This chain links TRBV6-5 with TRBJ2-7; 8 bases are a match to TRBD1. Looked up from germline, CDR1 is MNHEY and CDR2 is SVGAGI. The CDR3 consists of 14 residues. V gave up 6 bases and J gave up 1 base; unmatched junction bases: 5. CDR3 loop: CASSPTGGSYEQYF. The CDR3 nucleotides read TGTGCCAGCAGCCCAACAGGGGGGTCCTACGAGCAGTACTTC.

The gene calls are TRBV2 and TRBJ2-2, with D tentatively TRBD1 (7 bases). CDR3 length: 15 amino acids. V was cut by 6 bases and J by 7 bases, with 18 bases left in between. Germline V gene lookup returns CDR1 SNHLY and CDR2 FYNNEI. In nucleotides, the CDR3 is TGTGCCAGCAGCCGAGAGGGGGCGCGGGACGGGGAGCTGTTTTTT. It is translated as CASSREGARDGELFF. Looking up the rest from reference TRBV2 and TRBJ2-2 gives the full variable domain: EPEVTQTPSHQVTQMGQEVILRCVPISNHLYFYWYRQILGQKVEFLVSFYNNEISEKSEIFDDQFSVERPDGSNFTLKIRSTKLEDSAMYFCASSREGARDGELFFGEGSRLTVL.

This clone was picked up one time. The gene calls are TRBV18 and TRBJ1-1, with 9 positions matching TRBD1. Unmatched junction bases numbered 11, after V lost 5 bases and J lost 1 base. Germline CDR1 KGHSH, CDR2 LQKENI. The CDR3 contains 17 residues. CDR3 protein: CASSWDRVGIGNTEAFF. The CDR3 DNA reads as TGTGCCAGCTCATGGGACAGGGTAGGAATCGGGAACACTGAAGCTTTCTTT.